This TCR beta chain was sequenced during a study of T cells in Graves' hyperthyroidism and ophthalmopathy. Study-wide results and limits: Through a model of 13 V-J features, ophthalmopathy was separated from stable hyperthyroidism.

This clonotype was observed a handful of times. Its antigen remains unidentified. Relative to the germline gene, one junction end is altered; a read error may explain this. The CDR3 loop spans 12 amino acids. CDR1 and CDR2 (germline): SGHRS, YFSETQ. Researchers took RNA transcripts and amplified the TCR beta CDR3 regions from them. RT-PCR in the first round (using the HTBI primer set) targeted the TCR CDR3. TCRdb called the multiplex PCR reads again in MiXCR, with one record for every CDR3 protein. The profile shows around 690,000 distinct CDR3 sequences, 15% to 20% of them singletons. Material for sequencing was blood. The TCR sequence derives from a man over 45 with Graves' hyperthyroidism. V and J are TRBV5-1 and TRBJ2-1; tentatively, D is TRBD2 (7 bases). The CDR3 reads CASSLEGGEQLF. The CDR3 region has the DNA TGCGCCAGCAGCTTGGAGGGGGGGGAGCAGCTCTTC. Drawing the rest from reference TRBV5-1 and TRBJ2-1, the complete variable domain is KAGVTQTPRYLIKTRGQQVTLSCSPISGHRSVSWYQQTPGQGLQFLFEYFSETQRNKGNFPGRFSGRQFSNSRSEMNVSTLELGDSALYLCASSLEGGEQLFGPGTRLTVL.